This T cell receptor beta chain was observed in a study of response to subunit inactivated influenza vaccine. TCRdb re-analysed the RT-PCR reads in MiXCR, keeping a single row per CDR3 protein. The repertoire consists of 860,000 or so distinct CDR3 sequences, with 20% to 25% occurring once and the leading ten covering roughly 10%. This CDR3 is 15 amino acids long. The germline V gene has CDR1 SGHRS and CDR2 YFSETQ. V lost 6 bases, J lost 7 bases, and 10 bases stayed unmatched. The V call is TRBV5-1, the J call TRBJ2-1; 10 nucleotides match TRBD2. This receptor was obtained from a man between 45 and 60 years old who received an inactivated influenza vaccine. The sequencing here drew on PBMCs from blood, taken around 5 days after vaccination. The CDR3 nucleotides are TGCGCCAGCACGAAAGGAGCGGGGGGGCCAAATGAGCAGTTCTTC. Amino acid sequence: CASTKGAGGPNEQFF.